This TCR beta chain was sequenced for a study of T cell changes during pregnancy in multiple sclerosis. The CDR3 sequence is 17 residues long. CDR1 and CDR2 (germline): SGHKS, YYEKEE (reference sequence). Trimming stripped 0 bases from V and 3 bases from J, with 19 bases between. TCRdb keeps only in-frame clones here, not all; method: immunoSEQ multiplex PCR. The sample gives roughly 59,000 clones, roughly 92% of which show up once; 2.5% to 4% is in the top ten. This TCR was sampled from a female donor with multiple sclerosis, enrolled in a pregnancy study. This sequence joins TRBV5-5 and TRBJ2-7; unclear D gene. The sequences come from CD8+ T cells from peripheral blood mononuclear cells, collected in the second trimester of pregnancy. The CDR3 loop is CASSLAPPNINHYEQYF. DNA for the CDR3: TGTGCCAGCAGCTTGGCCCCCCCCAACATTAACCACTACGAGCAGTACTTC.